Below are 32 T cell receptor beta chains sequenced from a single sample in a study of OX40 agonist ivuxolimab in advanced cancers. Assay used: immunoSEQ multiplex PCR; TCRdb lists only in-frame clones, some missing. The sample carries roughly 30,000 clones, around 86% recorded once. Sequenced material: CD4+ or CD8+ T cells sorted from blood, taken in a trial of the OX40 agonist ivuxolimab. Source of these receptors: an adult with an advanced solid tumor such as melanoma, head and neck, liver or kidney cancer.

V usage is TRBV27 and J usage is TRBJ1-6; TRBD1 aligns across 9 bases. The V gene end was trimmed by 5 bases and the J gene end by 3 bases; junction bases not matched to a gene: 5. Germline loops: CDR1 MNHEY, CDR2 SMNVEV (reference sequence). The CDR3 length is 16 residues. In nucleotides, the CDR3 is TGTGCCAGCAGTCTCCGACAGGGGGGCTATAATTCACCCCTCCACTTT. This translates into CASSLRQGGYNSPLHF.

The V call is TRBV5-1, the J call TRBJ2-5; weak D call: TRBD2 (6 bases). The ends were cut back, 0 bases at V and 5 bases at J, with 11 bases in the middle. Germline V gene lookup returns CDR1 SGHRS and CDR2 YFSETQ. The CDR3 is 14 amino acids. DNA for the CDR3: TGCGCCAGCAGCTTGGGGGCGGGACGGGAGACCCAGTACTTC. Protein: CASSLGAGRETQYF.

The CDR3 sequence: CASGERGSYNEQFF. The CDR3 coding sequence is TGTGCCAGCGGGGAGCGGGGATCCTACAATGAGCAGTTCTTC. This chain uses TRBV27 with TRBJ2-1, with TRBD2 identical over 7 bases. V dropped 8 bases and J dropped 1; count of bases not matched to a gene: 5. Per the germline V gene, CDR1 is MNHEY and CDR2 is SMNVEV (reference sequence). CDR3 length: 14 amino acids.

This chain connects TRBV7-9 to TRBJ2-7; 12 bases are shared with TRBD2. V trimming: 5 bases; J trimming: 3 bases; junction bases outside the gene matches: 8. The V gene's germline CDR1 is SEHNR and CDR2 FQNEAQ (reference sequence). This CDR3 has 16 amino acids. CDR3 residues: CASSPAGTSGFYEQYF. The DNA for the CDR3 is TGTGCCAGCAGCCCGGCAGGGACTAGCGGGTTCTACGAGCAGTACTTC.

The chain uses TRBV5-4 and TRBJ2-3; D possibly corresponds to TRBD2 (5 bases). The V gene's germline CDR1 is SGHNT and CDR2 YYREEE (reference sequence). The CDR3 sequence is 13 residues long. The V end lost 5 bases, the J end lost 6 bases, and 13 bases lay between the germline ends. CDR3 amino acids: CASSMDGEDTQYF. The CDR3 nucleotides are TGTGCCAGCAGTATGGATGGGGAGGATACGCAGTATTTT.

The chain carries TRBV5-5 and TRBJ2-7; a possible D gene is TRBD2 (5 bases). This CDR3 has 14 amino acids. V gave up 4 bases and J gave up 0 bases, with 11 bases separating them. CDR1 is SGHKS and CDR2 is YYEKEE in the germline V gene (reference sequence). DNA of the CDR3: TGTGCCAGCAGCCCCGCGGGCACCTCCTACGAGCAGTACTTC. Its protein is CASSPAGTSYEQYF. Together with reference TRBV5-5 and TRBJ2-7, the CDR3 gives the full variable domain: DAGVTQSPTHLIKTRGQQVTLRCSPISGHKSVSWYQQVLGQGPQFIFQYYEKEERGRGNFPDRFSARQFPNYSSELNVNALLLGDSALYLCASSPAGTSYEQYFGPGTRLTVT.

This clone is medium-sized by share. Other DNA sequences of this sample code for an identical CDR3. The chain links TRBV6-5 to TRBJ2-7, with D maybe TRBD1 (6 bases). The germline gives CDR1 MNHEY, CDR2 SVGAGI. Trimming removed 0 bases from V and 1 base from J, with 10 bases in between. The CDR3 spans 15 residues. The CDR3 region is CASSYSDSSSYEQYF. For the CDR3, the DNA is TGTGCCAGCAGTTACTCGGACAGTTCTTCCTACGAGCAGTACTTC.

The chain couples TRBV6-6 to TRBJ1-2; 8 bases match TRBD1. Germline V gene lookup returns CDR1 MNHNY and CDR2 SVGAGI (reference sequence). The CDR3 contains 15 residues. J lost 8 bases, V lost 2 bases, and 10 bases had no gene match. The CDR3 DNA reads as TGTGCCAGCAGTTACCCGACAGGGGAGGGTTGGGGCTACACCTTC. It specifies CASSYPTGEGWGYTF.

J is TRBJ1-1 and V is TRBV28; TRBD1 might be the D (5 bases). The ends were cut back, 5 bases at V and 6 bases at J, with 10 bases in the middle. This CDR3 spans 12 amino acids. CDR1 is MDHEN, CDR2 SYDVKM, per germline. Written as DNA, the CDR3 is TGTGCCAGCAGTACCGGGGCCTCTGAAGCTTTCTTT. Translating it yields CASSTGASEAFF.

The gene calls are TRBV28 and TRBJ2-1; D is tentatively TRBD1 or TRBD2 (6 bases each). The V and J ends lost 4 bases and 0 bases respectively, with 19 bases between them. Germline CDR1 reads MDHEN; CDR2 reads SYDVKM. The CDR3 is 18 amino acids. For the CDR3, the DNA is TGTGCCAGCAGTTGGGATAGGGGGAGGCAGAGCTCCTACAATGAGCAGTTCTTC. Encoded protein: CASSWDRGRQSSYNEQFF.

The chain links TRBV13 to TRBJ2-7; D might be TRBD1 or TRBD2, each matching 5 bases. The CDR3 covers 16 residues. Germline V CDR1 and CDR2: PRHDT, FYEKMQ (reference sequence). Trimming took 5 bases from V and 4 from J, leaving 21 bases between them. CDR3 protein: CASSINRGPFGYEQYF. The CDR3 nucleotides are TGTGCCAGCAGCATCAACCGGGGCCCTTTCGGGTACGAGCAGTACTTC.

This clone was detected once. The chain employs TRBV6-4 and TRBJ2-1, with no clear D. Germline V CDR1 and CDR2: MRHNA, SNTAGT. Trimming took 5 bases from V and 3 from J, leaving 8 bases between them. This CDR3 is 13 amino acids long. CDR3 in DNA: TGTGCCAGCAGTTTAACATTCTACAATGAGCAGTTCTTC. Translating it yields CASSLTFYNEQFF.

V usage is TRBV6-5 and J usage is TRBJ1-1; D is unresolved. Germline CDR1 MNHEY, CDR2 SVGAGI. The CDR3 is 12 amino acids. V lost 3 bases to trimming and J lost 1 base, with 3 bases between them. The CDR3 here is CASSYPNTEAFF. In DNA, the CDR3 is TGTGCCAGCAGTTATCCGAACACTGAAGCTTTCTTT.

This clone occurred a few times. V is TRBV10-3 and J is TRBJ1-1; 10 bases are shared with TRBD1. Germline CDR1 ENHRY, CDR2 SYGVKD. This CDR3 spans 12 amino acids. Trimming took 8 bases from V and 3 from J; bases not matched to a gene: 0. CDR3 sequence reads: CAIGTGDTEAFF. In DNA, the CDR3 is TGTGCCATCGGGACAGGGGACACTGAAGCTTTCTTT.

DNA of the CDR3: TGTGCCAGCAGTCCGCGGGACAGGGTGTGGGAGCAGTACTTC. This gives the protein CASSPRDRVWEQYF. The J gene is TRBJ2-7, the V gene TRBV6-1; 9 nucleotides line up with TRBD1. This CDR3 is built from 14 residues. Germline values: CDR1 MNHNS, CDR2 SASEGT. With V trimmed by 5 bases and J by 7 bases, 9 bases remained unmatched.

The J gene is TRBJ2-5, the V gene TRBV7-7; D might be TRBD2 (5 bases). The CDR3 contains 14 residues. The V gene's germline CDR1 is SSHAT and CDR2 FNYEAQ (reference sequence). V gave up 1 base and J gave up 4 bases, with 10 bases separating them. The DNA of the CDR3 is TGTGCCAGCAGCTTAGTCCCGGGGAGAGAGACCCAGTACTTC. Translation gives CASSLVPGRETQYF.

This chain links TRBV19 with TRBJ2-7; 8 bases line up with TRBD2. The ends lost 5 bases at V and 3 bases at J; junction bases unmatched: 6. Germline V gene sequence: CDR1 LNHDA, CDR2 SQIVND (reference sequence). The CDR3 runs 14 residues. The CDR3, as DNA: TGTGCCAGTAGTTCCGGGAGGGGGGACTACGAGCAGTACTTC. It is translated as CASSSGRGDYEQYF.

This chain joins TRBV19 and TRBJ2-1, with TRBD2 identical over 11 bases. Trimming removed 7 bases from V and 8 bases from J; junction bases left unmatched: 13. CDR1 and CDR2 from the germline V gene are LNHDA and SQIVND (reference sequence). The CDR3 extends over 16 amino acids. The CDR3: CASTLGTSGALYEQFF. The DNA of the CDR3 is TGTGCCAGTACCCTGGGGACTAGCGGTGCGCTCTATGAGCAGTTCTTC.

This chain links TRBV5-1 with TRBJ2-7; maybe TRBD1 (5 bases). Germline V lookup: CDR1 SGHRS, CDR2 YFSETQ. The CDR3 spans 15 residues. The ends were cut back, 1 base at V and 3 bases at J, with 14 bases in the middle. CDR3 region: CASSLTRQLRYEQYF. The CDR3 region has the DNA TGCGCCAGCAGCTTGACCCGACAGCTTCGCTACGAGCAGTACTTC.

The genes are TRBV6-6 and TRBJ1-1; D is unresolved. Germline V gene lookup returns CDR1 MNHNY and CDR2 SVGAGI (reference sequence). The CDR3 sequence is 11 residues long. The V end was cut by 0 bases, the J end by 8 bases, with 4 bases between. In nucleotides, the CDR3 is TGTGCCAGCAGTTACTCGCCAGAAGCTTTCTTT. This translates into CASSYSPEAFF.

The chain joins TRBV5-1 to TRBJ2-5, with 12 bases lining up with TRBD1. With 4 bases clipped from V and 0 bases from J, the junction kept 7 bases outside the gene matches. Per germline, CDR1 SGHRS and CDR2 YFSETQ. This CDR3 region has 17 residues. The CDR3 DNA sequence: TGCGCCAGCAGCCCGGGACAGGGGGCAAGTTACCAAGAGACCCAGTACTTC. Protein sequence: CASSPGQGASYQETQYF.

The chain employs TRBV7-9 and TRBJ2-1; TRBD1 matches 9 bases. Unmatched junction bases numbered 2, after V lost 3 bases and J lost 2 bases. The CDR3 contains 15 residues. Germline V lookup: CDR1 SEHNR, CDR2 FQNEAQ (reference sequence). The DNA of the CDR3 is TGTGCCAGCAGCTTTAGGGACAGGGCCTACAATGAGCAGTTCTTC. Amino acids: CASSFRDRAYNEQFF. The full variable domain, rest sourced from reference TRBV7-9 and TRBJ2-1, is DTGVSQNPRHKITKRGQNVTFRCDPISEHNRLYWYRQTLGQGPEFLTYFQNEAQLEKSRLLSDRFSAERPKGSFSTLEIQRTEQGDSAMYLCASSFRDRAYNEQFFGPGTRLTVL.

J is TRBJ2-5 and V is TRBV5-1, with a tentative D call TRBD2 (6 bases). Trimming took off 2 bases at V and 5 bases at J, with 13 bases between the two ends. The length of the CDR3 is 14 residues. The germline gives CDR1 SGHRS, CDR2 YFSETQ. CDR3 in amino acids: CASSFSGLWETQYF. CDR3 DNA sequence: TGCGCCAGCAGCTTCTCGGGACTTTGGGAGACCCAGTACTTC.

The chain employs TRBV4-2 and TRBJ2-7; D ambiguous. This CDR3 comprises 15 residues. Germline V CDR1 and CDR2: LGHNA, YNFKEQ. V was cut by 4 bases and J by 0 bases, with 13 bases left in between. The CDR3: CASSPGGQSSYEQYF. As DNA, the CDR3 is TGTGCCAGCAGCCCGGGCGGCCAGAGCTCCTACGAGCAGTACTTC.

The chain combines TRBV27 with TRBJ2-1; possibly TRBD1 for D (6 bases). CDR1 and CDR2 (germline): MNHEY, SMNVEV (reference sequence). The CDR3 spans 13 residues. The germline V and J ends were trimmed by 4 bases and 7 bases, with 11 bases remaining between them. The CDR3 sequence is CASSSMTGNEQFF. The CDR3 DNA sequence: TGTGCCAGCAGTTCGATGACAGGTAATGAGCAGTTCTTC.

This clone showed up just once. The chain couples TRBV2 to TRBJ1-2; D is unresolved. Deletions cut 10 bases from V and 4 bases from J, with 13 bases between. The CDR3 has 12 residues. Germline-derived CDR1 and CDR2 are SNHLY and FYNNEI. This CDR3 reads CAIEKGPYGYTF. In nucleotides, the CDR3 is TGTGCCATCGAGAAGGGCCCCTATGGCTACACCTTC.

V gene TRBV11-2 combines with J gene TRBJ1-2; the match to TRBD1 covers 9 bases. This CDR3 spans 17 amino acids. Germline CDR1 SGHAT, CDR2 FQNNGV. V lost 1 base to trimming and J lost 3 bases; unmatched junction nucleotides: 9. The CDR3 loop reads CASSLARTGGMHYGYTF. The DNA of the CDR3 is TGTGCCAGCAGCTTAGCTCGCACAGGGGGCATGCACTATGGCTACACCTTC.

The chain combines TRBV27 with TRBJ1-6, with D unresolved. CDR1 is MNHEY, CDR2 SMNVEV, per germline (reference sequence). The CDR3 spans 15 residues. V lost 3 bases and J lost 1, with 7 bases in between. The chain's CDR3 is CASSFVTSYNSPLHF. As DNA, the CDR3 is TGTGCCAGCAGTTTTGTCACTTCCTATAATTCACCCCTCCACTTT.

This rearrangement joins TRBV13 to TRBJ2-2; D perhaps matches TRBD2 (5 bases). Germline V gene sequence: CDR1 PRHDT, CDR2 FYEKMQ (reference sequence). V gave up 3 bases and J gave up 7 bases, with 6 bases separating them. There are 12 residues in the CDR3. The CDR3 DNA is TGTGCCAGCAGCTTGAGGGTCGGGGAGCTGTTTTTT. It translates to CASSLRVGELFF.

This chain joins TRBV19 and TRBJ1-5; D is perhaps TRBD1 (6 bases). The CDR3 length is 15 residues. The germline CDR1 and CDR2 sequences are LNHDA and SQIVND (reference sequence). V was cut by 3 bases and J by 4 bases, with 13 bases left in between. The CDR3 DNA reads as TGTGCCAGTAGTATTGACGGGGGCGCGAATCAGCCCCAGCATTTT. Translating it yields CASSIDGGANQPQHF.

The chain links TRBV5-5 to TRBJ1-5; D gene uncertain. Trimming removed 0 bases from V and 5 bases from J, with 9 bases in between. Germline V gene data show CDR1 as SGHKS and CDR2 as YYEKEE (reference sequence). The CDR3 is 14 residues long. The CDR3 is CASSLDSSDQPQHF. The CDR3 DNA sequence: TGTGCCAGCAGCTTGGATTCCAGCGATCAGCCCCAGCATTTT.

The chain couples TRBV7-9 to TRBJ1-5, with 7 bases matching TRBD1. V trimming: 5 bases; J trimming: 5 bases; junction bases outside the gene matches: 12. The CDR3 length is 16 residues. Germline lookup yields CDR1 SEHNR and CDR2 FQNEAQ (reference sequence). The CDR3: CASSPRDSPPHQPQHF. DNA of the CDR3: TGTGCCAGCAGCCCACGGGACAGTCCACCCCATCAGCCCCAGCATTTT.